This TCR beta chain emerged from a study of T cells after yellow fever vaccination. Study background: Fractions with few cells were prepared using SMART-Seq v4 Ultra Low Input.

Study-level findings and limits: A weaker secondary response peaked on day 5, the primary on day 15.

Conversion of TCR transcripts into cDNA relied on 5'RACE template switching, which added a universal primer site and UMIs. Via MiXCR, TCRdb re-called the 5' RACE reads, giving one row per CDR3 protein. This sample has around 200,000 distinct CDR3 sequences, with 11% found just once. The table lists this clonotype with many counts. No antigen is known for it. CDR3 size: 15 residues. The germline V gene has CDR1 SGHKS and CDR2 YYEKEE (reference sequence). V lost 0 bases, J lost 3 bases, and 12 bases lay in between. The chain is built from TRBV5-5 and TRBJ1-2; no firm D call. This specimen consisted of CD8+ T cells sorted from PBMCs, obtained 15 days after the yellow fever booster vaccination. This receptor was taken from a man aged 18 to 29 who received the YFV17D yellow fever vaccine. This CDR3 is CASSLEVTYYYGYTF. The CDR3 DNA sequence: TGTGCCAGCAGCTTGGAGGTGACTTACTACTATGGCTACACCTTC.